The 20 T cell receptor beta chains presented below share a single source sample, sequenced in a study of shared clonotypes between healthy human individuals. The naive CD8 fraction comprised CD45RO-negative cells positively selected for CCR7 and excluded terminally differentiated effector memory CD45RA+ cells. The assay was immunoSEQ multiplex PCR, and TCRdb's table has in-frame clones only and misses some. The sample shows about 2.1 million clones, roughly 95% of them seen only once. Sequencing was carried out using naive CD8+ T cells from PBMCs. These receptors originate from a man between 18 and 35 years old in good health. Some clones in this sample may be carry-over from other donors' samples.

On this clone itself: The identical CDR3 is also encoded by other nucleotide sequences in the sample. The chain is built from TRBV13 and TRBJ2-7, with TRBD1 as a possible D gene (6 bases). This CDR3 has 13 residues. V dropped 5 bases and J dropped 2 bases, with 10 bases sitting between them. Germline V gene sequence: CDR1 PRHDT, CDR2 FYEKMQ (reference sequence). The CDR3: CASSPGTTYEQYF. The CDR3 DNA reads TGTGCCAGCAGCCCCGGGACAACCTACGAGCAGTACTTC.

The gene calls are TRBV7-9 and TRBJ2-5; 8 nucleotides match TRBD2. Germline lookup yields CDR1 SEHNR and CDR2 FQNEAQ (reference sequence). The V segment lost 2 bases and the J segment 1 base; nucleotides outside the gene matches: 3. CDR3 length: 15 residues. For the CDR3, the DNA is TGTGCCAGCAGCTTATTAACTAGCGGCCAAGAGACCCAGTACTTC. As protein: CASSLLTSGQETQYF.

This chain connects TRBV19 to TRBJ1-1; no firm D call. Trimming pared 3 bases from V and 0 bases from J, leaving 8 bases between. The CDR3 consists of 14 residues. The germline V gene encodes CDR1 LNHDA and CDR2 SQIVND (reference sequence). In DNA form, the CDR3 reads TGTGCCAGTAGTATGAGACTTATGAACACTGAAGCTTTCTTT. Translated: CASSMRLMNTEAFF.

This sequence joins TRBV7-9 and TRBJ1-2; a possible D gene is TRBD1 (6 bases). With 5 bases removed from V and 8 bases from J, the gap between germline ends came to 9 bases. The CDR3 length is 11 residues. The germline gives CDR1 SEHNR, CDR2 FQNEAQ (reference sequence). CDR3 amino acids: CASSGGPGYTF. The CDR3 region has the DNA TGTGCCAGCAGCGGGGGGCCCGGCTACACCTTC.

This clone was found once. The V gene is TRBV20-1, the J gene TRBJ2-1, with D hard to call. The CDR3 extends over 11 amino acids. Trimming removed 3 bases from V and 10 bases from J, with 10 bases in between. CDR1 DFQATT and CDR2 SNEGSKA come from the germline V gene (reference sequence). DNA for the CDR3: TGCAGTGCTAGGGTTTCTAGGGAGCAGTTCTTC. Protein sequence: CSARVSREQFF.

CDR3 sequence: CASRPDRGPGELFF. CDR3 sequence (DNA): TGTGCCAGCAGACCCGACAGGGGGCCCGGGGAGCTGTTTTTT. The chain carries TRBV27 and TRBJ2-2, with 10 bases lining up with TRBD1. Looked up from germline, CDR1 is MNHEY and CDR2 is SMNVEV (reference sequence). V lost 6 bases and J lost 6; bases outside the gene matches: 4. The CDR3 runs to 14 residues.

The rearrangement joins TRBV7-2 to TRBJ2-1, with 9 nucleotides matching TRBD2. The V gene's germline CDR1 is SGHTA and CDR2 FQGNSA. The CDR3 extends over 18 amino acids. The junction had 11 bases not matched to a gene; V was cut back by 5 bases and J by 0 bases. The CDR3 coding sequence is TGTGCCAGCAGCCAAGCTTATCTAGCGGGGCTCTCCTACAATGAGCAGTTCTTC. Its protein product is CASSQAYLAGLSYNEQFF. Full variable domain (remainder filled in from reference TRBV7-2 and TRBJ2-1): GAGVSQSPSNKVTEKGKDVELRCDPISGHTALYWYRQSLGQGLEFLIYFQGNSAPDKSGLPSDRFSAERTGGSVSTLTIQRTQQEDSAVYLCASSQAYLAGLSYNEQFFGPGTRLTVL.

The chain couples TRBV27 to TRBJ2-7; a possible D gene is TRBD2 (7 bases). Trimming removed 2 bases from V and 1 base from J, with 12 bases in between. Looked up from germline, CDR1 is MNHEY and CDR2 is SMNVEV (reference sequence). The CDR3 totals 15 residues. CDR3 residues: CASSLRTAGSYEQYF. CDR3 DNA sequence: TGTGCCAGCAGTTTACGGACAGCGGGGTCCTACGAGCAGTACTTC.

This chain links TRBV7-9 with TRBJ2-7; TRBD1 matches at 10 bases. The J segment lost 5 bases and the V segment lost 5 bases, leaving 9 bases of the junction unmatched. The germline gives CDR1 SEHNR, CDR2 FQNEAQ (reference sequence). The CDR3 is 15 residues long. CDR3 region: CASSHPRDRGNEQYF. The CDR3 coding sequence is TGTGCCAGCAGCCACCCCCGGGACAGGGGAAACGAGCAGTACTTC.

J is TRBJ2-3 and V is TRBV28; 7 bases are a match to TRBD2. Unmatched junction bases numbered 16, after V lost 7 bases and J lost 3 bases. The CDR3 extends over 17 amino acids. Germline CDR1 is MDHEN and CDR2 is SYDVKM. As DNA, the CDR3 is TGTGCCAGCACCCCACGAGGGCTAGCGGATATTACAGATACGCAGTATTTT. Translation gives CASTPRGLADITDTQYF.

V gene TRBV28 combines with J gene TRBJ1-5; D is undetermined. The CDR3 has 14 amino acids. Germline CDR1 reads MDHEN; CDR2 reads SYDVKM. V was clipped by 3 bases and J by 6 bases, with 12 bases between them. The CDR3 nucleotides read TGTGCCAGCAGTTTTTATGGGTATGGTCAGCCCCAGCATTTT. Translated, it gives CASSFYGYGQPQHF.

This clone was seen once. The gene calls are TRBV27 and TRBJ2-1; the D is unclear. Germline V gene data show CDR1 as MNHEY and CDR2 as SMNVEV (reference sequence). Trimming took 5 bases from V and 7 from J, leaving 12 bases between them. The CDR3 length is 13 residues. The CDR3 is CASSAISNNEQFF. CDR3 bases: TGTGCCAGCAGTGCGATTAGTAATAATGAGCAGTTCTTC.

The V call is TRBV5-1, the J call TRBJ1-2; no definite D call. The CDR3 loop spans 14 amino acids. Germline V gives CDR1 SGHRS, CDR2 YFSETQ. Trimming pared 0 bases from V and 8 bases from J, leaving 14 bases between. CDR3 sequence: CASSLEEGLRGYTF. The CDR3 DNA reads TGCGCCAGCAGCTTGGAGGAGGGCCTCAGGGGCTACACCTTC. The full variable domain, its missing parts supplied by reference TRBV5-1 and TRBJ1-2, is KAGVTQTPRYLIKTRGQQVTLSCSPISGHRSVSWYQQTPGQGLQFLFEYFSETQRNKGNFPGRFSGRQFSNSRSEMNVSTLELGDSALYLCASSLEEGLRGYTFGSGTRLTVV.

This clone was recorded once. The CDR3 nucleotides are TGCAGCGTTCTCTCTTCTGGGGGACCAGACCTCCACTTT. Its translation is CSVLSSGGPDLHF. The J gene is TRBJ1-6, the V gene TRBV29-1; perhaps TRBD1 as D (5 bases). The CDR3 is 13 residues long. Germline CDR1 SQVTM, CDR2 ANQGSEA. Trimming pared 5 bases from V and 15 bases from J, leaving 20 bases between. The complete variable domain, with remaining parts taken from reference TRBV29-1 and TRBJ1-6, reads SAVISQKPSRDICQRGTSLTIQCQVDSQVTMMFWYRQQPGQSLTLIATANQGSEATYESGFVIDKFPISRPNLTFSTLTVSNMSPEDSSIYLCSVLSSGGPDLHFGNGTRLTVT.

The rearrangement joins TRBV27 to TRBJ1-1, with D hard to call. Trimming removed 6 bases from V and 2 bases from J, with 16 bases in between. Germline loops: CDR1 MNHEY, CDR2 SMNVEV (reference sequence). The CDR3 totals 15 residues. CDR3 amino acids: CASRPGGFRNTEAFF. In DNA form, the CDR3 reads TGTGCCAGCAGACCAGGAGGGTTCCGCAACACTGAAGCTTTCTTT.

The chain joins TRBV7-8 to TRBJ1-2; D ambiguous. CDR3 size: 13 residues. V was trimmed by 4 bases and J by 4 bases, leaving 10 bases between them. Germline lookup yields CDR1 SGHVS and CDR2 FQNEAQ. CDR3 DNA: TGTGCCAGCAGCTCGACGGAGGTCTATGGCTACACCTTC. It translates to CASSSTEVYGYTF.

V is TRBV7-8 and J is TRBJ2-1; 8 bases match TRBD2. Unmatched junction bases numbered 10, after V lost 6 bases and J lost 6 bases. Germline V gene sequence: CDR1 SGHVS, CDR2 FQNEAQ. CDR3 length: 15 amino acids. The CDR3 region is CASRLDGRAGNEQFF. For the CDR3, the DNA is TGTGCCAGCAGGCTGGACGGGAGGGCCGGCAATGAGCAGTTCTTC.

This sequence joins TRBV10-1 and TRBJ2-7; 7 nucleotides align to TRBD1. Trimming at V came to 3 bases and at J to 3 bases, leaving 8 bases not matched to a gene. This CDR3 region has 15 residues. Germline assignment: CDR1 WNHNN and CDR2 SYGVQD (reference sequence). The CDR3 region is CASSERNRGFYEQYF. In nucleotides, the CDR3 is TGCGCCAGCAGTGAAAGGAACAGGGGCTTCTACGAGCAGTACTTC.

CDR3 protein: CASSQDLVLGLAGAYNEQFF. The CDR3 DNA follows: TGCGCCAGCAGCCAAGATCTGGTTTTGGGACTAGCGGGAGCCTACAATGAGCAGTTCTTC. The J gene is TRBJ2-1, the V gene TRBV4-3, with TRBD2 matching over 14 bases. Germline loops: CDR1 LGHNA, CDR2 YSLEER. CDR3 length equals 20 residues. V shed 0 bases, J shed 2 bases, and the junction held 9 bases outside the gene matches.

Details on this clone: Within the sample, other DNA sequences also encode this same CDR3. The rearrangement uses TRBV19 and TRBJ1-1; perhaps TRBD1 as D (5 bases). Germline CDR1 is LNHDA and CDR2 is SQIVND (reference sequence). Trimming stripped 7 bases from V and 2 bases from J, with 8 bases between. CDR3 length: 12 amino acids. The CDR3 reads CASNQGNTEAFF. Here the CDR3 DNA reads TGTGCCAGTAATCAGGGTAACACTGAAGCTTTCTTT. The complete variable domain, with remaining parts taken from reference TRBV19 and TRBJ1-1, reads DGGITQSPKYLFRKEGQNVTLSCEQNLNHDAMYWYRQDPGQGLRLIYYSQIVNDFQKGDIAEGYSVSREKKESFPLTVTSAQKNPTAFYLCASNQGNTEAFFGQGTRLTVV.